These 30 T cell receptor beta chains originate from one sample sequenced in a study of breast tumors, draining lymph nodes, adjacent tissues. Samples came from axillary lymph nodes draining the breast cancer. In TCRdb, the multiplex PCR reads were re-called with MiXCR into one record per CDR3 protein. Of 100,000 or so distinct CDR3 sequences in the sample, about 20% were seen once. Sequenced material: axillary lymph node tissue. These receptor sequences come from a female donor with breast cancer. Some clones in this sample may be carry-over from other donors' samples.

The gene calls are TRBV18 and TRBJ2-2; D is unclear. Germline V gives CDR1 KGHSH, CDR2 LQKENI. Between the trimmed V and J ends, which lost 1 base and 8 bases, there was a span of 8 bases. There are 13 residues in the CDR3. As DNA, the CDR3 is TGTGCCAGCTCACCACTATCGTCAGGGGAGCTGTTTTTT. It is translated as CASSPLSSGELFF.

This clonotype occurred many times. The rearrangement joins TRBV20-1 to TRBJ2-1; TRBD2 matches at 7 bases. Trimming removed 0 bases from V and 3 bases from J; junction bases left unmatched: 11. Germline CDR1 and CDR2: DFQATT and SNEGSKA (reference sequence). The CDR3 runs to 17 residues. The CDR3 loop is CSARDVGGGSLYNEQFF. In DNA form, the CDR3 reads TGCAGTGCTAGAGATGTCGGCGGCGGGAGCCTCTACAATGAGCAGTTCTTC.

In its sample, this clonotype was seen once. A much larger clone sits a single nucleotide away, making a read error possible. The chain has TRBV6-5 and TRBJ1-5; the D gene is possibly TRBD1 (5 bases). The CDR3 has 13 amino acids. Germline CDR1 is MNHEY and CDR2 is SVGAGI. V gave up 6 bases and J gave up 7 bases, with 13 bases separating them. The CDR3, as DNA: TGTGCCAGCAGGGGACGGGGTACGCAGCCCCAGCATTTT. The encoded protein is CASRGRGTQPQHF.

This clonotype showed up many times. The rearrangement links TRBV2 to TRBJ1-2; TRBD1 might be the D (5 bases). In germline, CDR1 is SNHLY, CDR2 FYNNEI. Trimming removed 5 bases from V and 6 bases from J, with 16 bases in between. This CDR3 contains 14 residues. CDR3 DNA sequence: TGTGCCAGCAGTTTGGAGGGGCAGGGAGATGGCTACACCTTC. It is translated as CASSLEGQGDGYTF.

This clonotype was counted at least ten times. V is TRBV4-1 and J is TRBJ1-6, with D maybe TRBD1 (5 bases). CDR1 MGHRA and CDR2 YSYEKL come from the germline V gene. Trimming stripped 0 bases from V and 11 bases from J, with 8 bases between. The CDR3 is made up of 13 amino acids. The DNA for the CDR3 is TGCGCCAGCAGCCAAGACCAGGGACCACCCCTCCACTTT. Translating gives CASSQDQGPPLHF.

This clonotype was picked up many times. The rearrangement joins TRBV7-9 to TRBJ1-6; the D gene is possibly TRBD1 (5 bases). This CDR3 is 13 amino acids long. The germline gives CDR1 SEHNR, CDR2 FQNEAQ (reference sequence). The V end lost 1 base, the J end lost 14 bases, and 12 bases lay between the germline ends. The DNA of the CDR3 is TGTGCCAGCAGCTTAGACACCGGGGCCACCCTCCACTTT. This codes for CASSLDTGATLHF.

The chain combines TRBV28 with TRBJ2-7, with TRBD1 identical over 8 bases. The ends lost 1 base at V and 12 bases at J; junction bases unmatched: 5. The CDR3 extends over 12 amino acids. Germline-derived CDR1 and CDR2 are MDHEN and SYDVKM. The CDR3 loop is CASSLLGQDRYF. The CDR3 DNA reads TGTGCCAGCAGTTTATTGGGACAGGATCGGTACTTC.

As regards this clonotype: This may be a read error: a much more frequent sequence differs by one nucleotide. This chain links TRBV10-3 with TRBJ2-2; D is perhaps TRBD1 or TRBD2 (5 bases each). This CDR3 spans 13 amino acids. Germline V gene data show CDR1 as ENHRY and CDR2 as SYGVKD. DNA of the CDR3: TGTGCCGTCAGGGAGATTGGGGGCGGGGAGCTGTTTTTT. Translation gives CAVREIGGGELFF.

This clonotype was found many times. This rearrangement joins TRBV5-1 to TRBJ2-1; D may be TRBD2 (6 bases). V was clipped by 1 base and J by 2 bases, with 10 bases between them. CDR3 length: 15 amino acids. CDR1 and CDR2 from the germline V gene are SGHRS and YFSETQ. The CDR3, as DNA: TGCGCCAGCAGCTTGTGGGGGGACGCCTACAATGAGCAGTTCTTC. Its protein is CASSLWGDAYNEQFF.

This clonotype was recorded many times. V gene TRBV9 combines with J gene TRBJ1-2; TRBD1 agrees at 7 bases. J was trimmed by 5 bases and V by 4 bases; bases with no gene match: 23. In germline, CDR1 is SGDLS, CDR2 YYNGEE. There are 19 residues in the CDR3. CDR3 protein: CASSPIVGVGGQPAYGYTF. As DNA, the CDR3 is TGTGCCAGCAGCCCCATAGTAGGGGTGGGGGGACAGCCCGCATATGGCTACACCTTC.

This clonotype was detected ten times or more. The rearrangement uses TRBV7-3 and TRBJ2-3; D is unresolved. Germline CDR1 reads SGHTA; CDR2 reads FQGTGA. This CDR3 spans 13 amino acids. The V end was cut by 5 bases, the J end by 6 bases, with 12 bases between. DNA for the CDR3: TGTGCCAGCAGCCCACCCCTGTCTGATACGCAGTATTTT. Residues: CASSPPLSDTQYF.

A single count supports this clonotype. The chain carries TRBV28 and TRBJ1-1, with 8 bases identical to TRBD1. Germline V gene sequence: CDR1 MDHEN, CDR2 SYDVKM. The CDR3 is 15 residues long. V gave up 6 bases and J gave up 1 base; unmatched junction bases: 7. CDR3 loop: CASRKTGDANTEAFF. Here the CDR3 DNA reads TGTGCCAGCAGGAAGACAGGGGATGCGAACACTGAAGCTTTCTTT.

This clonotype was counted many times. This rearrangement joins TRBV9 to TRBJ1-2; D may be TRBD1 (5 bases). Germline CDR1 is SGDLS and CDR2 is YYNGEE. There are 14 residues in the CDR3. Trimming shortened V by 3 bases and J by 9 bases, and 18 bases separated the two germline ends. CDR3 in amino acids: CASSAEGQGGRYTF. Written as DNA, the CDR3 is TGTGCCAGCAGCGCCGAGGGGCAGGGCGGACGCTACACCTTC.

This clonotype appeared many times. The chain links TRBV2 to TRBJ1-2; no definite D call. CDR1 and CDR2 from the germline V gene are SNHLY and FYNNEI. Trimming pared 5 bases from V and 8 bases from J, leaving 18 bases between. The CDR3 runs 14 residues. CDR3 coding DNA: TGTGCCAGCAGTCGGACTGGGCCTCTGGGAGGCTACACCTTC. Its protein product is CASSRTGPLGGYTF.

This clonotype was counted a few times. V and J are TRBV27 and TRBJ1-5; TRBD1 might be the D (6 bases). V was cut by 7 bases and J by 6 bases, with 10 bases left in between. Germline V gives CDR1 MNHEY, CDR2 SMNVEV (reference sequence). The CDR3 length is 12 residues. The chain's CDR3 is CASKQGAQPQHF. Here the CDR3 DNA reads TGTGCCAGCAAACAGGGAGCTCAGCCCCAGCATTTT.

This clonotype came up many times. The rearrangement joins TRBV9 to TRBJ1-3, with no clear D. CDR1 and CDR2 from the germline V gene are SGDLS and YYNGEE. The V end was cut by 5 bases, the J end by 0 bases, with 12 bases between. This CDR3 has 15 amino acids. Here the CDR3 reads CASRADTFSGNTIYF. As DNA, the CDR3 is TGTGCCAGCAGAGCCGATACTTTCTCTGGAAACACCATATATTTT. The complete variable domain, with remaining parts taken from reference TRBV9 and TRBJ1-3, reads DSGVTQTPKHLITATGQRVTLRCSPRSGDLSVYWYQQSLDQGLQFLIQYYNGEERAKGNILERFSAQQFPDLHSELNLSSLELGDSALYFCASRADTFSGNTIYFGEGSWLTVV.

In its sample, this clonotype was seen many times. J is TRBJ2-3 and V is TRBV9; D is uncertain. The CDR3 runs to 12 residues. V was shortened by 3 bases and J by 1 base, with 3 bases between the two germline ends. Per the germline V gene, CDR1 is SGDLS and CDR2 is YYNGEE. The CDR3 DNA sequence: TGTGCCAGCAGCGGGGGCACAGATACGCAGTATTTT. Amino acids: CASSGGTDTQYF.

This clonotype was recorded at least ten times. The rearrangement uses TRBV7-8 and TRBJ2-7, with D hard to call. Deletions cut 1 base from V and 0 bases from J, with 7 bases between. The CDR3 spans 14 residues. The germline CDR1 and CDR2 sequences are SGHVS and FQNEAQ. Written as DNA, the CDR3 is TGTGCCAGCAGCTTAGGACCACCCTCCTACGAGCAGTACTTC. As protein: CASSLGPPSYEQYF.

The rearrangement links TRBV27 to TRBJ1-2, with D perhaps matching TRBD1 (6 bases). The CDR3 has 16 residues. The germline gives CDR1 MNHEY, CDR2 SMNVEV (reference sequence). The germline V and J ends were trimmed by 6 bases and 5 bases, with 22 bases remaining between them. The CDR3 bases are TGTGCCAGCAGCCTATGTCCTCAGGGGATTCCTTATGGCTACACCTTC. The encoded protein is CASSLCPQGIPYGYTF.

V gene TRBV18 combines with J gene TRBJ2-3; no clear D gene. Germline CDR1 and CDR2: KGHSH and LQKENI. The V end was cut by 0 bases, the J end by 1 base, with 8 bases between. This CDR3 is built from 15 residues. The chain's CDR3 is CASSPPSTGTDTQYF. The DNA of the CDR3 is TGTGCCAGCTCACCACCGAGCACAGGCACAGATACGCAGTATTTT.

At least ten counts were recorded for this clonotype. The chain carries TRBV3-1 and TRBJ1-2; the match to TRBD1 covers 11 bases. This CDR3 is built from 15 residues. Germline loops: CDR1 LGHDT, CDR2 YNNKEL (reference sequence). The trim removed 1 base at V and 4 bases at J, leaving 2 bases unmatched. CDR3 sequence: CASSQVGTGGYGYTF. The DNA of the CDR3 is TGTGCCAGCAGCCAAGTTGGGACAGGGGGCTATGGCTACACCTTC.

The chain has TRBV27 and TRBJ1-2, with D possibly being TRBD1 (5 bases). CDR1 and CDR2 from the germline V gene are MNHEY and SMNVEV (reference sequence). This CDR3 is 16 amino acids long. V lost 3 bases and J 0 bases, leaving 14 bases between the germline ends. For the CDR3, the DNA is TGTGCCAGCAGTTTGGGGCAGCCGGGAGCTAACTATGGCTACACCTTC. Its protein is CASSLGQPGANYGYTF.

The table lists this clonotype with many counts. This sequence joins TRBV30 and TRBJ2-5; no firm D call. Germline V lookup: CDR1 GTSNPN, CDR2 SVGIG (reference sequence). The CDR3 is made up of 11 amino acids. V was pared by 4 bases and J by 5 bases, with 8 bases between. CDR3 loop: CAWIGGETQYF. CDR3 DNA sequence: TGTGCCTGGATCGGTGGGGAGACCCAGTACTTC.

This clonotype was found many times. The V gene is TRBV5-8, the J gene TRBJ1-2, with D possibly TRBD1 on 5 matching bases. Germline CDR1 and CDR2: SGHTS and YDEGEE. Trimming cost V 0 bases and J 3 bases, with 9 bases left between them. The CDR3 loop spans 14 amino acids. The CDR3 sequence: CASSLGRGHYGYTF. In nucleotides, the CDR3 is TGTGCCAGCAGCTTGGGTAGGGGACACTATGGCTACACCTTC.

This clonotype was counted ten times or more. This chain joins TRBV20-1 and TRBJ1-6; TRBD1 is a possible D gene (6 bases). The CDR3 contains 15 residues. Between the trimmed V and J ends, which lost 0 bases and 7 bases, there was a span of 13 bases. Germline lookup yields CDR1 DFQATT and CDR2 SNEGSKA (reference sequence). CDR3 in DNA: TGCAGTGCTAGAGACACAGGGTGGGAAAATTCACCCCTCCACTTT. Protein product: CSARDTGWENSPLHF.

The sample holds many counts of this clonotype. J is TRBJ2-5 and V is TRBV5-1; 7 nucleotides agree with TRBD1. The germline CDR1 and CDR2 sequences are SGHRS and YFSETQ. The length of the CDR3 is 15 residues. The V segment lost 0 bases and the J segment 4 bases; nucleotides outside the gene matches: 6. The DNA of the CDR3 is TGCGCCAGCAGCTTGGCTGTAGGGGGCGGAGAGACCCAGTACTTC. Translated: CASSLAVGGGETQYF.

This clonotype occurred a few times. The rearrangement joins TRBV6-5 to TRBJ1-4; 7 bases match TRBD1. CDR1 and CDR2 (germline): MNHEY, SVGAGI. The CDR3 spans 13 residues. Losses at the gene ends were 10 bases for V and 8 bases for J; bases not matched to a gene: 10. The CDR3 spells CATSHRGGEKLFF. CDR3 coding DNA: TGTGCCACTTCCCACAGGGGTGGCGAAAAACTGTTTTTT.

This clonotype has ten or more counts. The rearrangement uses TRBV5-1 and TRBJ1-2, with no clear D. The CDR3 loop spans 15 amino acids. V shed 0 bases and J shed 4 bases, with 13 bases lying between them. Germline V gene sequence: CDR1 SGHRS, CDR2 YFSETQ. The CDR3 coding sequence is TGCGCCAGCAGCTTGGTTGTTGTTAAAATCTATGGCTACACCTTC. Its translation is CASSLVVVKIYGYTF. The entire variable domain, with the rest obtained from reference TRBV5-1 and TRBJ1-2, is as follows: KAGVTQTPRYLIKTRGQQVTLSCSPISGHRSVSWYQQTPGQGLQFLFEYFSETQRNKGNFPGRFSGRQFSNSRSEMNVSTLELGDSALYLCASSLVVVKIYGYTFGSGTRLTVV.

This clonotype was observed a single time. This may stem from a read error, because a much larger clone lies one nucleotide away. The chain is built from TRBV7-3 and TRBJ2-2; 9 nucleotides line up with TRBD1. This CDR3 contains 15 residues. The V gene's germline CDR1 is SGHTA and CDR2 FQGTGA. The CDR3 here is CASSPAQGAIGALFF. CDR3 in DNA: TGTGCCAGCAGCCCTGCACAGGGGGCGATCGGGGCGCTGTTTTTT. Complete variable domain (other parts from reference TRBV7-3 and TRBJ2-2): GAGVSQTPSNKVTEKGKYVELRCDPISGHTALYWYRQSLGQGPEFLIYFQGTGAADDSGLPNDRFFAVRPEGSVSTLKIQRTERGDSAVYLCASSPAQGAIGALFFGEGSRLTVL.

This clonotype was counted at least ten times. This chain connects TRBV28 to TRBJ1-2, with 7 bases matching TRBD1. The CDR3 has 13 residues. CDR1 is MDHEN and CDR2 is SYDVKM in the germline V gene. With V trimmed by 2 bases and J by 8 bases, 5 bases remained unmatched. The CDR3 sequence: CASSLQQGSGYTF. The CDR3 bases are TGTGCCAGCAGTTTACAACAGGGGAGCGGCTACACCTTC.